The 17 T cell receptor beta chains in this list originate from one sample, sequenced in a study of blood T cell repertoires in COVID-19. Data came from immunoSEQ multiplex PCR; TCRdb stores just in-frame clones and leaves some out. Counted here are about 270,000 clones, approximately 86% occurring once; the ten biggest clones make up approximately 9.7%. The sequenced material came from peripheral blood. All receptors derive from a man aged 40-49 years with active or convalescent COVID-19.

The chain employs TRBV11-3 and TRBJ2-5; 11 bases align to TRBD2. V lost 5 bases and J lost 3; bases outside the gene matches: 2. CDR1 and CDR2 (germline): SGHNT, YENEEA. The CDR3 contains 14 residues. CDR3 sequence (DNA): TGTGCCAGCAGCCCACTAGCGGGAGAAGAGACCCAGTACTTC. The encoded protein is CASSPLAGEETQYF.

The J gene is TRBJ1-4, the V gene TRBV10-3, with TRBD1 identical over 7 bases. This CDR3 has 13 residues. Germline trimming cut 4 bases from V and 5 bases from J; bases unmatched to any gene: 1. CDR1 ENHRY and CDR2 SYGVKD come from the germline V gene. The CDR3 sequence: CAISGQGNEKLFF. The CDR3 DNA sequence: TGTGCCATCAGTGGACAGGGAAATGAAAAACTGTTTTTT.

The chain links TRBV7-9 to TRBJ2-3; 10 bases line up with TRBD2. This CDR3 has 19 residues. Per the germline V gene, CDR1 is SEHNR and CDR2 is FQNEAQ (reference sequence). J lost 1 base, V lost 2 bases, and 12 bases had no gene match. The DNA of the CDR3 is TGTGCCAGCAGCTTAATAGCGGGGGGCCCCCGGGTTGGCACAGATACGCAGTATTTT. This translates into CASSLIAGGPRVGTDTQYF. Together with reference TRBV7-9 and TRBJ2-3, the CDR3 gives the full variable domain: DTGVSQNPRHKITKRGQNVTFRCDPISEHNRLYWYRQTLGQGPEFLTYFQNEAQLEKSRLLSDRFSAERPKGSFSTLEIQRTEQGDSAMYLCASSLIAGGPRVGTDTQYFGPGTRLTVL.

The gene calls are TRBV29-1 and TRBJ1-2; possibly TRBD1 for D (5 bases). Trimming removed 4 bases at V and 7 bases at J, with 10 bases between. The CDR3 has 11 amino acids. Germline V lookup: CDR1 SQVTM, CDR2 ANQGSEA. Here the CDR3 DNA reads TGCAGCGTTGGGAAGACAGCTGGCTACACCTTC. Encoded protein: CSVGKTAGYTF.

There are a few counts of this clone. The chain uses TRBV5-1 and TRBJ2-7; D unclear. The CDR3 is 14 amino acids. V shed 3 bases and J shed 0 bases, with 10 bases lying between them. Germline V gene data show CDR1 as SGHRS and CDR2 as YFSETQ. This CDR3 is CASSSAGTSYEQYF. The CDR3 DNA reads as TGCGCCAGCAGCTCCGCAGGCACCTCCTACGAGCAGTACTTC.

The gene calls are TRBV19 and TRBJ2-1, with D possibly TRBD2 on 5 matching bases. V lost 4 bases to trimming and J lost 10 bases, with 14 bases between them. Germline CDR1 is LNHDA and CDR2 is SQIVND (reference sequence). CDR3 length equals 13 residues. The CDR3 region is CASSSPGSGEQFF. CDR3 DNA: TGTGCCAGTAGTAGTCCAGGCTCGGGGGAGCAGTTCTTC.

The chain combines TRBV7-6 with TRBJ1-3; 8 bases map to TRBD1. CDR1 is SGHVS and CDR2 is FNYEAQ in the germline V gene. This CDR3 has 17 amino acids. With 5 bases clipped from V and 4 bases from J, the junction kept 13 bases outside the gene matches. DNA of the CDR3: TGTGCCAGCAGCGCGAGGGCCCGGACAGGGAAAGGAAACACCATATATTTT. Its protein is CASSARARTGKGNTIYF.

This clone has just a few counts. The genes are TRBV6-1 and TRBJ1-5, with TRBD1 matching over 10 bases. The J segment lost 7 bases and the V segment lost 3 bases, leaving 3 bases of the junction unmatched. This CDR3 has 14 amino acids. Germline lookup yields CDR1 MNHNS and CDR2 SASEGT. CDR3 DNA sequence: TGTGCCAGCAGTGAGGGGACAGGGGTCCAGCCCCAGCATTTT. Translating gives CASSEGTGVQPQHF.

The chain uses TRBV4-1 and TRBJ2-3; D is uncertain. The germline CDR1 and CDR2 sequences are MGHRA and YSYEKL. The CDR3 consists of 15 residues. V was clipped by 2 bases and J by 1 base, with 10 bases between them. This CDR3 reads CASSQILAGTDTQYF. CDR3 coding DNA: TGCGCCAGCAGCCAAATTCTGGCAGGCACAGATACGCAGTATTTT.

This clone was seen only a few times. The CDR3 sequence is CATSESGKGQPQHF. The CDR3 nucleotides read TGTGCCACCAGTGAATCAGGGAAAGGGCAGCCCCAGCATTTT. The chain links TRBV24-1 to TRBJ1-5; D perhaps matches TRBD1 (5 bases). CDR1 is KGHDR, CDR2 SFDVKD, per germline. V lost 4 bases and J lost 7, with 13 bases in between. This CDR3 spans 14 amino acids.

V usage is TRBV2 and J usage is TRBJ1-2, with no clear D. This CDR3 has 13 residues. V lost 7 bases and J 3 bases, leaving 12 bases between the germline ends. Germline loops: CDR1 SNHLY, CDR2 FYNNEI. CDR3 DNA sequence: TGTGCCAGCATGGAATTTGGAGACTATGGCTACACCTTC. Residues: CASMEFGDYGYTF. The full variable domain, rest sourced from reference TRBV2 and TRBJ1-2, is EPEVTQTPSHQVTQMGQEVILRCVPISNHLYFYWYRQILGQKVEFLVSFYNNEISEKSEIFDDQFSVERPDGSNFTLKIRSTKLEDSAMYFCASMEFGDYGYTFGSGTRLTVV.

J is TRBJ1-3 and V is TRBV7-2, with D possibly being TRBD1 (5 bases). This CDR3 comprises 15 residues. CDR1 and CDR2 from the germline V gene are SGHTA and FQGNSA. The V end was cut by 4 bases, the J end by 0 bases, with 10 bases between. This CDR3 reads CASSSDRSSGNTIYF. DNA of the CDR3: TGTGCCAGCAGCTCAGACAGATCCTCTGGAAACACCATATATTTT.

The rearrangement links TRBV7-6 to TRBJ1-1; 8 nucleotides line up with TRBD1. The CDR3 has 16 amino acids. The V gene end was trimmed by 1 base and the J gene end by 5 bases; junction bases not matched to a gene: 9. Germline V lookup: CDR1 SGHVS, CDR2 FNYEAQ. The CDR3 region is CASSLVGQGAGTEAFF. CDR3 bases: TGTGCCAGCAGCTTAGTTGGCCAGGGGGCTGGTACTGAAGCTTTCTTT.

CDR3 bases: TGTGCCAGCAGCGGATCAGCGGGAGGGCCTTACGAGCAGTACTTC. Translated: CASSGSAGGPYEQYF. The rearrangement uses TRBV5-4 and TRBJ2-7; 10 positions match TRBD2. V shed 4 bases, J shed 4 bases, and the junction held 8 bases outside the gene matches. The CDR3 loop spans 15 amino acids. The V gene's germline CDR1 is SGHNT and CDR2 YYREEE (reference sequence).

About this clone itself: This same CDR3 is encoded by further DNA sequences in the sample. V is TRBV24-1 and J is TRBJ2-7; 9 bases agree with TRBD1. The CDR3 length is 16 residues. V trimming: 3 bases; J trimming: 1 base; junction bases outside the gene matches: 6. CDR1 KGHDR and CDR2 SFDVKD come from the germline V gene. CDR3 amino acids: CATSDPGQGGSYEQYF. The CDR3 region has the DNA TGTGCCACCAGTGATCCGGGACAGGGTGGTTCCTACGAGCAGTACTTC.

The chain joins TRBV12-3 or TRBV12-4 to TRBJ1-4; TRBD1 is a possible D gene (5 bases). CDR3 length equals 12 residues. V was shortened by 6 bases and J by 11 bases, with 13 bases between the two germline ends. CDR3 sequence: CASSPKRDKLFF. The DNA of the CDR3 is TGTGCCAGCAGCCCGAAGCGGGACAAACTGTTTTTT.

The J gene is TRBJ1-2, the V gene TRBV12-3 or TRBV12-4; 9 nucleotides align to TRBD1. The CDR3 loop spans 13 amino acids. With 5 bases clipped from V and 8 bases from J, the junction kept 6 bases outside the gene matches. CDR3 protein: CASSKTGGGGYTF. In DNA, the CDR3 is TGTGCCAGCAGTAAGACAGGGGGAGGGGGCTACACCTTC.